This T cell receptor (beta chain) originates from a study of CD8 T cells in ankylosing spondylitis. This clonotype was picked up a small number of times. As yet, its antigen is unknown. Broader study findings: Characteristic of ankylosing spondylitis blood, it appeared, was a TCR beta motif comprising several highly homologous variants. Disease-associated clones were reportedly significantly overrepresented in matched ankylosing spondylitis synovial fluid.

CDR1 is SGHRS and CDR2 is YFSETQ in the germline V gene. Trimming took 3 bases from V and 8 from J, leaving 20 bases between them. The CDR3 length is 15 residues. Making the TCR beta libraries involved quantitative 5'-RACE with molecular barcodes. TCRdb passed the 5' RACE reads through MiXCR, listing each CDR3 protein once. The table shows about 440,000 distinct CDR3 sequences, with 17% occurring only once. The chain couples TRBV5-1 to TRBJ1-2; maybe TRBD1 (6 bases). The sequence derives from a male donor with ankylosing spondylitis. Sequenced sample: blood, either unsorted or a sorted T cell fraction (not recorded which). The CDR3 DNA reads as TGCGCCAGCAGCTCTCAAACCGGGACATCTATCGGCTACACCTTC. Protein product: CASSSQTGTSIGYTF.